A single sample is the source of the 11 T cell receptor beta chains below, sequenced in a study of cytomegalovirus exposure and HLA in healthy donors. Amplification used 60 Vbeta primers and 13 Jbeta primers. Assay: immunoSEQ multiplex PCR; the TCRdb copy retains only in-frame clones and omits some. The data show approximately 150,000 clones, with 65% to 80% seen just once and 4% to 5% held by the top ten. Sequenced input: PBMCs. All receptors come from a man aged 18 to 30 in good health and CMV-seropositive.

The rearrangement uses TRBV9 and TRBJ2-3; no firm D call. The CDR3 runs to 11 residues. Germline V gene sequence: CDR1 SGDLS, CDR2 YYNGEE. The CDR3 reads CGSRSTDTQYF. DNA of the CDR3: TGTGGGTCCCGGAGCACAGATACGCAGTATTTT.

This chain joins TRBV18 and TRBJ1-1, with TRBD1 matching 9 bases. The CDR3 runs to 16 residues. The germline V gene encodes CDR1 KGHSH and CDR2 LQKENI. The junction had 9 bases not matched to a gene; V was cut back by 3 bases and J by 4 bases. The CDR3 DNA follows: TGTGCCAGCTCACCTACCTCGACAGGGGGAGGCACTGAAGCTTTCTTT. It yields the protein CASSPTSTGGGTEAFF.

The V gene is TRBV18, the J gene TRBJ1-1, with a weak D call TRBD1 (6 bases). This CDR3 contains 15 residues. The V end was cut by 4 bases, the J end by 4 bases, with 16 bases between. From germline, CDR1 is KGHSH and CDR2 LQKENI. CDR3: CASSLEQGYGTEAFF. The DNA of the CDR3 is TGTGCCAGCTCACTAGAACAGGGTTACGGCACTGAAGCTTTCTTT.

This chain's CDR3 is CASSYGGQGVQPQHF. DNA of the CDR3: TGTGCCAGCAGTTACGGGGGACAGGGAGTTCAGCCCCAGCATTTT. This sequence joins TRBV6-5 and TRBJ1-5, with 9 bases fitting TRBD1. Germline trimming cut 2 bases from V and 6 bases from J; bases unmatched to any gene: 5. Per germline, CDR1 MNHEY and CDR2 SVGAGI. The CDR3 sequence is 15 residues long.

This sequence joins TRBV6-1 and TRBJ2-3; TRBD1 might be the D (6 bases). The V and J ends lost 4 bases and 0 bases respectively, with 14 bases between them. Per the germline V gene, CDR1 is MNHNS and CDR2 is SASEGT. The CDR3 is made up of 16 amino acids. CDR3 loop: CASSAQQGGSTDTQYF. Here the CDR3 DNA reads TGTGCCAGCAGTGCCCAACAGGGCGGGAGCACAGATACGCAGTATTTT.

V and J are TRBV19 and TRBJ2-3; the D is unclear. Trimming shortened V by 3 bases and J by 2 bases, and 9 bases separated the two germline ends. There are 14 residues in the CDR3. Germline CDR1 is LNHDA and CDR2 is SQIVND (reference sequence). For the CDR3, the DNA is TGTGCCAGTAGTATGGGCAGCTACACAGATACGCAGTATTTT. Protein product: CASSMGSYTDTQYF.

The chain couples TRBV27 to TRBJ2-1; 7 bases match TRBD2. The CDR3 covers 14 residues. Unmatched junction bases numbered 8, after V lost 3 bases and J lost 9 bases. Germline V CDR1 and CDR2: MNHEY, SMNVEV (reference sequence). As DNA, the CDR3 is TGTGCCAGCAGTTTTGGGCGGGAGCAAGTTGAGCAGTTCTTC. Encoded protein: CASSFGREQVEQFF.

This clone was counted between two and nine times. The V gene is TRBV5-1, the J gene TRBJ2-5; 11 nucleotides match TRBD1. Losses at the gene ends were 4 bases for V and 3 bases for J; bases not matched to a gene: 2. Germline V gene sequence: CDR1 SGHRS, CDR2 YFSETQ. The CDR3 is made up of 14 amino acids. The CDR3 nucleotides are TGCGCCAGCAGCATGGGACAGGGGGAAGAGACCCAGTACTTC. Its translation is CASSMGQGEETQYF.

The genes are TRBV29-1 and TRBJ2-3; 7 nucleotides align to TRBD1. The CDR3 is made up of 13 amino acids. Germline trimming cut 3 bases from V and 0 bases from J; bases unmatched to any gene: 0. CDR1 SQVTM and CDR2 ANQGSEA come from the germline V gene. The CDR3 spells CSVDRGSTDTQYF. The CDR3 DNA reads TGCAGCGTTGACAGGGGGAGCACAGATACGCAGTATTTT.

This clone was picked up one time. The chain uses TRBV5-6 and TRBJ2-7; 7 bases align to TRBD2. Trimming took 4 bases from V and 4 from J; bases not matched to a gene: 8. The CDR3 sequence is 14 residues long. Germline V CDR1 and CDR2: SGHDT, YYEEEE. The CDR3 coding sequence is TGTGCCAGCAGCCCAGGCCTCGGGGGGTACGAGCAGTACGTC. Its protein is CASSPGLGGYEQYV.

V and J are TRBV27 and TRBJ2-1; D gene ambiguous. V dropped 3 bases and J dropped 3 bases, with 6 bases sitting between them. Germline V gives CDR1 MNHEY, CDR2 SMNVEV (reference sequence). There are 13 residues in the CDR3. This CDR3 is CASSLGLYNEQFF. The CDR3 DNA follows: TGTGCCAGCAGTTTGGGCCTCTACAATGAGCAGTTCTTC.